This T cell receptor beta chain came from a study of blood T cells in healthy people across ages. Whole-study results and caveats: Naive CD4+ cell counts and diversity both ran higher in long-lived than in aged donors.

Together with a sample-barcoded 5' primer, a J-beta primer mix was included in a second PCR lasting about 6 to 11 cycles. A tag from a template-switch adaptor with 12 random nucleotides marked each cDNA molecule. TCRdb re-called the 5' RACE reads with MiXCR, one entry per CDR3 protein. Among 1.5 million to 2 million distinct CDR3 sequences listed, about 35% were seen once. On this clonotype: Its specificity is unknown.

Sequenced material: blood. The receptor was isolated from a woman in her twenties or thirties in good health.

DNA for the CDR3: TGTGCCAGCAGTGGGGGACTAGCTCGGTACAATGAGCAGTTCTTC. This codes for CASSGGLARYNEQFF. The V gene is TRBV2, the J gene TRBJ2-1, with 9 bases that match TRBD2. The CDR3 contains 15 residues. CDR1 is SNHLY and CDR2 is FYNNEI in the germline V gene. V gave up 4 bases and J gave up 4 bases; unmatched junction bases: 5.